Described below is a single T cell receptor (beta chain) sequence and its context. The data derive from a study of T cell changes during pregnancy in multiple sclerosis. The germline V gene encodes CDR1 GTSNPN and CDR2 SVGIG (reference sequence). The CDR3 is 15 amino acids. The trim removed 5 bases at V and 5 bases at J, leaving 14 bases unmatched. Measured with immunoSEQ multiplex PCR; TCRdb has only the in-frame clones, and not every one. The sample includes some 70,000 clones, under 95% of them seen just once. The chain employs TRBV30 and TRBJ1-2, with 7 bases aligning to TRBD1. The receptor was derived from a female donor with multiple sclerosis, enrolled in a pregnancy study. The specimen comprised peripheral blood, sampled in the second trimester of pregnancy. The CDR3 bases are TGTGCCTGGGGTTCCCACGACAGGGCGGGGTATGGCTACACCTTC. It encodes CAWGSHDRAGYGYTF. The variable domain in full, completed from reference TRBV30 and TRBJ1-2, reads SQTIHQWPATLVQPVGSPLSLECTVEGTSNPNLYWYRQAAGRGLQLLFYSVGIGQISSEVPQNLSASRPQDRQFILSSKKLLLSDSGFYLCAWGSHDRAGYGYTFGSGTRLTVV.